This TCR beta chain emerged from a study of radiotherapy plus CTLA-4 blockade in lung cancer. Sequenced by immunoSEQ multiplex PCR; TCRdb stores in-frame clones only, minus some. The sample lists 40,000 to 50,000 clones; roughly 70% were seen once. V was shortened by 8 bases and J by 0 bases, with 14 bases between the two germline ends. From germline, CDR1 is LNHDA and CDR2 SQIVND (reference sequence). CDR3 size: 15 residues. V and J are TRBV19 and TRBJ1-3; D might be TRBD1 (6 bases). The source of this sequence is a human donor with non-small cell lung cancer who had stable disease on radiotherapy plus ipilimumab. The sequenced sample was peripheral blood, obtained from a patient treated with radiotherapy plus ipilimumab. CDR3 sequence: CASSRGANSGNTIYF. The CDR3 nucleotides read TGTGCCAGTTCCCGGGGGGCCAACTCTGGAAACACCATATATTTT.